Listed below are T cell receptor beta chains from one sample, sequenced in a study of cytomegalovirus exposure and HLA in healthy donors. TCRdb keeps only in-frame clones here, not all; method: immunoSEQ multiplex PCR. The table has tens of thousands of clones, 93% seen once. The sample was PBMCs. All receptors derive from a woman in her 30s in good health and CMV-seronegative. Both conserved end residues are part of each CDR3. Fields, in order: V gene, D gene, clone size, J gene, CDR3 DNA, CDR3 protein. A D gene is named only where the DNA matches it firmly. Where a row states a size, it is once, few, many or the class of an expanded clone; other rows omit it.

V: TRBV14
D: .
size: .
J: TRBJ2-1
DNA: TGTGCCAGCAGCCCAGCTTTGAGGTCTCCGTACAATGAGCAGTTCTTC
CDR3: CASSPALRSPYNEQFF

V: TRBV10-3
D: .
size: once
J: TRBJ1-2
DNA: TGTGCCATCAGTGCGGACAGTACTAACTATGGCTACACCTTC
CDR3: CAISADSTNYGYTF

V: TRBV4-2
D: .
size: once
J: TRBJ2-1
DNA: TGTGCCAGCAGCCAAGATATCGGGGAGCCCCCCCACAATGAGCAGTTCTTC
CDR3: CASSQDIGEPPHNEQFF

V: TRBV11-2
D: .
size: .
J: TRBJ2-6
DNA: TGTGCCAGCAGCCCCGAGGCCCTGCCTGGGGCCAACGTCCTGACTTTC
CDR3: CASSPEALPGANVLTF

V: TRBV4-2
D: TRBD2
size: .
J: TRBJ2-3
DNA: TGTGCCAGCAGCTCACTAGCGGGGGGGGCAGATACGCAGTATTTT
CDR3: CASSSLAGGADTQYF

V: TRBV14
D: .
size: .
J: TRBJ1-2
DNA: TGTGCCAGCAGCCAAGGCCCTCGGGGCTACACCTTC
CDR3: CASSQGPRGYTF

V: TRBV19
D: .
size: .
J: TRBJ2-7
DNA: TGTGCCAGTAGAGATATGACAGGTCAGCACGAGCAGTACTTC
CDR3: CASRDMTGQHEQYF

V: TRBV28
D: .
size: .
J: TRBJ2-7
DNA: TGTGCCAGCAGTTTGGTGCAGGTTACCTACGAGCAGTACTTC
CDR3: CASSLVQVTYEQYF

V: TRBV7-2
D: .
size: .
J: TRBJ1-5
DNA: TGTGCCAGCAGCTTAAGTACCAGGGCAAATCAGCCCCAGCATTTT
CDR3: CASSLSTRANQPQHF

V: TRBV29-1
D: TRBD1
size: once
J: TRBJ2-3
DNA: TGCAGCGTTGGACAGGGGGGGGCTGGCACAGATACGCAGTATTTT
CDR3: CSVGQGGAGTDTQYF

V: TRBV19
D: TRBD2
size: .
J: TRBJ2-1
DNA: TGTGCCAGTAGTATAGAACGGGGAGGGAGTGAGCAGTTCTTC
CDR3: CASSIERGGSEQFF

V: TRBV7-9
D: .
size: .
J: TRBJ2-1
DNA: TGTGCCAGCACCAGTCGGGGTGGATACAATGAGCAGTTCTTC
CDR3: CASTSRGGYNEQFF

V: TRBV28
D: .
size: few
J: TRBJ1-2
DNA: TGTGCCAGCAGTTTATTACAGATCCCCGTCTACACCTTC
CDR3: CASSLLQIPVYTF

V: TRBV30
D: .
size: .
J: TRBJ2-1
DNA: TGTGCCTGGAGTGTAAAGGGGGATTACAATGAGCAGTTCTTC
CDR3: CAWSVKGDYNEQFF

V: TRBV28
D: .
size: .
J: TRBJ1-5
DNA: TGTGCCAGCAGTTTCACACGTAGCAATCAGCCCCAGCATTTT
CDR3: CASSFTRSNQPQHF

V: TRBV10-1
D: TRBD1
size: .
J: TRBJ2-1
DNA: TGCGCCAGCAGCGGGACAGTCCAAAATGAGCAGTTCTTC
CDR3: CASSGTVQNEQFF

V: TRBV7-9
D: TRBD1
size: .
J: TRBJ2-7
DNA: TGTGCCAGCAGTTCCTTAATTACAGGGGGCGAGCAGTACTTC
CDR3: CASSSLITGGEQYF

V: TRBV27
D: TRBD1
size: .
J: TRBJ2-1
DNA: TGTGCCAGCAGTTTAAGGGGGCTGTACTACAATGAGCAGTTCTTC
CDR3: CASSLRGLYYNEQFF

V: TRBV6-5
D: .
size: .
J: TRBJ2-3
DNA: TGTGCCAGCAGTTACGATCTACTAGAAACGAAGTATTTT
CDR3: CASSYDLLETKYF

V: TRBV7-9
D: .
size: once
J: TRBJ1-2
DNA: TGTGCCAGCAGCTCGGGAGGGGGCTATGGCTACACCTTC
CDR3: CASSSGGGYGYTF

V: TRBV5-1
D: TRBD1
size: .
J: TRBJ1-6
DNA: TGCGCCAGCAGCTTGGTATGGGACAGGGGGCTCGGTTCACCCCTCCACTTT
CDR3: CASSLVWDRGLGSPLHF

V: TRBV7-8
D: .
size: .
J: TRBJ2-1
DNA: TGTGCCAGCAGCCTGCGGGCCATGCGACGGCAGGAGCAGTTCTTC
CDR3: CASSLRAMRRQEQFF

V: TRBV7-2
D: .
size: .
J: TRBJ1-5
DNA: TGTGCCAGCGGTCCAGACATTAGCAATCAGCCCCAGCATTTT
CDR3: CASGPDISNQPQHF

V: TRBV18
D: TRBD1
size: .
J: TRBJ2-5
DNA: TGTGCCAGCTCACCAAGAAGACAGGGAAGGGCGGAGACCCAGTACTTC
CDR3: CASSPRRQGRAETQYF

V: TRBV18
D: TRBD2
size: once
J: TRBJ2-7
DNA: TGTGCCAGCTCCCCGGAGCTAGCGGCCGGCGAGCAGTACTTC
CDR3: CASSPELAAGEQYF

V: TRBV19
D: .
size: .
J: TRBJ1-4
DNA: TGTGCCAGTAGTATTCACGGTGAAAAACTGTTTTTT
CDR3: CASSIHGEKLFF